This TCR beta chain was sequenced during a study of blood T cells in healthy people across ages. V gave up 4 bases and J gave up 2 bases; unmatched junction bases: 9. Germline loops: CDR1 MDHEN, CDR2 SYDVKM. This CDR3 contains 16 residues. For the second PCR, which ran for about 7 to 11 cycles, a sample-barcoded 5' primer and a J-beta primer mix were used. TCRdb reanalysed the 5' RACE reads using MiXCR and keeps one entry per CDR3 protein. There are 1 million or so distinct CDR3 sequences in the sample; under 30% occur only once, and approximately 0.75% lies in the top ten. A few counts support this clonotype. The data also belong to a second study, concerning T cells of mothers and their children.

This receptor was obtained from a girl aged 2-10 years in good health. The sequencing sample was made of blood. The rearrangement joins TRBV28 to TRBJ2-7, with 9 bases lining up with TRBD2. CDR3 nucleotide sequence: TGTGCCAGCAGTTCCCTAGCGGGATCAGATCCCTACGAGCAGTACTTC. Its translation is CASSSLAGSDPYEQYF.